This paragraph covers one T cell receptor (beta chain) sequence. The sample has other DNA sequences that encode this CDR3 too. Seattle cases were enrolled at active infection and followed longitudinally. This sample was taken from a study of blood T cell repertoires in COVID-19. In the study overall: Sources were T cells, B-cell-depleted T cells, or PBMCs; the material itself was cDNA or gDNA.

J gave up 2 bases and V 3 bases, and 3 bases lay outside the gene matches. The CDR3 contains 14 residues. Per the germline V gene, CDR1 is SGHNT and CDR2 is YYREEE (reference sequence). In the source study's methods: Quantification of nucleated cells was approximated via reference gene primer amplification. Some clones are missing from TCRdb's copy, which holds only in-frame ones; the method was immunoSEQ multiplex PCR. The DNA was the basis for D and trimming; V, J and clone size are from that table. The sample yields a few hundred thousand clones, 80% to 90% seen once. The V and J genes are TRBV5-4 and TRBJ2-7; 9 positions match TRBD1. The source of this sequence is a woman aged 25 to 45 with COVID-19, enrolled during active disease. The sequenced material came from peripheral blood. The CDR3 DNA sequence: TGTGCCAGCAGCTGGGGACAGGGAACCTACGAGCAGTACTTC. Translated: CASSWGQGTYEQYF.